Following are 13 T cell receptor beta chains from one sample sequenced in a study of neurological immune-mediated disorders. Regarding time point: longitudinal time-point 3. TCRdb recomputed calls from the 5' RACE reads with MiXCR, one row per CDR3 protein. Among approximately 85,000 distinct CDR3 sequences listed, around 4.7% were seen once. Sequencing input: PBMCs. All receptors derive from an older woman with multiple sclerosis.

This clonotype was recorded many times. V and J are TRBV10-3 and TRBJ2-6; TRBD2 might be the D (6 bases). Germline loops: CDR1 ENHRY, CDR2 SYGVKD. This CDR3 has 19 residues. Deletions cut 7 bases from V and 0 bases from J, with 22 bases between. Written as DNA, the CDR3 is TGTGCCATCAAGAACTCCGGGAGAAAGGGTCTCTCTGGGGCCAACGTCCTGACTTTC. Its protein product is CAIKNSGRKGLSGANVLTF.

The genes are TRBV20-1 and TRBJ2-4; 8 bases align to TRBD1. The germline gives CDR1 DFQATT, CDR2 SNEGSKA (reference sequence). The CDR3 consists of 18 residues. Trimming at V came to 2 bases and at J to 0 bases, leaving 12 bases not matched to a gene. CDR3 amino acids: CSARFPRQGPLAKNIQYF. The CDR3 nucleotides read TGCAGTGCTAGATTCCCCCGACAGGGGCCTTTAGCCAAAAACATTCAGTACTTC.

In its sample, this clonotype was seen many times. The V call is TRBV29-1, the J call TRBJ1-3; D gene ambiguous. The CDR3 runs to 13 residues. V was shortened by 7 bases and J by 4 bases, with 14 bases between the two germline ends. CDR1 and CDR2 from the germline V gene are SQVTM and ANQGSEA. Here the CDR3 reads CSATGRSGNTIYF. In DNA, the CDR3 is TGCAGCGCGACGGGAAGGTCGGGAAACACCATATATTTT.

This clonotype occurred many times. This sequence joins TRBV7-2 and TRBJ2-1, with a weak D call TRBD2 (5 bases). The germline V gene encodes CDR1 SGHTA and CDR2 FQGNSA. The CDR3 consists of 15 residues. Trimming shortened V by 5 bases and J by 0 bases, and 11 bases separated the two germline ends. CDR3 residues: CASSPEGSSYNEQFF. The CDR3 bases are TGTGCCAGCAGCCCCGAGGGAAGCTCCTACAATGAGCAGTTCTTC.

This clonotype was detected many times. V usage is TRBV19 and J usage is TRBJ2-7; either TRBD1 or TRBD2 may fit D (6 bases each). CDR1 LNHDA and CDR2 SQIVND come from the germline V gene (reference sequence). With 5 bases removed from V and 4 bases from J, the gap between germline ends came to 12 bases. This CDR3 has 13 residues. CDR3 residues: CASSVQGRYEQYF. DNA for the CDR3: TGTGCCAGTAGTGTTCAGGGGAGGTACGAGCAGTACTTC. Drawing the rest from reference TRBV19 and TRBJ2-7, the complete variable domain is DGGITQSPKYLFRKEGQNVTLSCEQNLNHDAMYWYRQDPGQGLRLIYYSQIVNDFQKGDIAEGYSVSREKKESFPLTVTSAQKNPTAFYLCASSVQGRYEQYFGPGTRLTVT.

This clonotype has a count of ten or more. The chain uses TRBV20-1 and TRBJ2-3; 11 positions match TRBD2. Germline V gene data show CDR1 as DFQATT and CDR2 as SNEGSKA (reference sequence). Germline trimming cut 3 bases from V and 6 bases from J; bases unmatched to any gene: 11. The CDR3 sequence is 16 residues long. The CDR3 spells CSARTGLAGPQDTQYF. The CDR3 DNA reads TGCAGTGCTAGGACCGGACTAGCGGGCCCCCAGGATACGCAGTATTTT.

This clonotype was seen repeatedly, ten times or more. V and J are TRBV7-8 and TRBJ2-1; TRBD2 agrees at 11 bases. Germline values: CDR1 SGHVS, CDR2 FQNEAQ. CDR3 length: 19 residues. With 1 base clipped from V and 0 bases from J, the junction kept 8 bases outside the gene matches. CDR3 sequence reads: CASSLVRGTSGYSYNEQFF. Written as DNA, the CDR3 is TGTGCCAGCAGCTTAGTTAGGGGGACTAGCGGTTACTCCTACAATGAGCAGTTCTTC.

This clonotype has a count of ten or more. The V gene is TRBV6-2 or TRBV6-3, the J gene TRBJ1-2, with D unresolved. Germline lookup yields CDR1 MNHEY and CDR2 SVGEGT. The CDR3 is 13 amino acids. Trimming cost V 6 bases and J 1 base, with 9 bases left between them. The CDR3 sequence is CASSDGYNYGYTF. In DNA, the CDR3 is TGTGCCAGCAGCGACGGGTATAACTATGGCTACACCTTC.

In this sample, this clonotype turned up many times. CDR3 in amino acids: CASTSEGARNTEAFF. In DNA form, the CDR3 reads TGCGCCAGCACCTCTGAGGGGGCAAGGAACACTGAAGCTTTCTTT. The chain links TRBV5-1 to TRBJ1-1; 7 bases are a match to TRBD1. Germline trimming cut 6 bases from V and 1 base from J; bases unmatched to any gene: 9. Looked up from germline, CDR1 is SGHRS and CDR2 is YFSETQ. The CDR3 is 15 residues long.

This clonotype was picked up many times. The chain uses TRBV5-1 and TRBJ1-4; the D is unclear. The CDR3 extends over 14 amino acids. V lost 0 bases and J lost 6, with 9 bases in between. Germline assignment: CDR1 SGHRS and CDR2 YFSETQ. CDR3 coding DNA: TGCGCCAGCAGCTTGGGGCCCCGGGATGAAAAACTGTTTTTT. Translation: CASSLGPRDEKLFF.

This clonotype has at least ten counts. The chain employs TRBV12-3 or TRBV12-4 and TRBJ2-5; TRBD2 might be the D (5 bases). The CDR3 length is 14 residues. Trimming shortened V by 6 bases and J by 4 bases, and 15 bases separated the two germline ends. CDR3 sequence: CASSPGLLPETQYF. For the CDR3, the DNA is TGTGCCAGCAGCCCCGGACTCCTCCCAGAGACCCAGTACTTC.

There are many counts of this clonotype. This sequence joins TRBV29-1 and TRBJ2-7; the match to TRBD1 covers 8 bases. CDR1 is SQVTM and CDR2 is ANQGSEA in the germline V gene. V was pared by 3 bases and J by 5 bases, with 9 bases of the junction left unmatched. The CDR3 contains 14 residues. The CDR3 spells CSVETGAPKDEQYF. CDR3 nucleotide sequence: TGCAGCGTTGAGACAGGGGCCCCCAAGGACGAGCAGTACTTC.

This clonotype has at least ten counts. CDR3 nucleotide sequence: TGTGCCAGCAGCGAGGCGCGGGGGTCAGATACGCAGTATTTT. Translated, it gives CASSEARGSDTQYF. V is TRBV7-9 and J is TRBJ2-3; 7 nucleotides line up with TRBD2. The CDR3 has 14 residues. V was clipped by 5 bases and J by 4 bases; unmatched bases: 6. CDR1 and CDR2 from the germline V gene are SEHNR and FQNEAQ (reference sequence).